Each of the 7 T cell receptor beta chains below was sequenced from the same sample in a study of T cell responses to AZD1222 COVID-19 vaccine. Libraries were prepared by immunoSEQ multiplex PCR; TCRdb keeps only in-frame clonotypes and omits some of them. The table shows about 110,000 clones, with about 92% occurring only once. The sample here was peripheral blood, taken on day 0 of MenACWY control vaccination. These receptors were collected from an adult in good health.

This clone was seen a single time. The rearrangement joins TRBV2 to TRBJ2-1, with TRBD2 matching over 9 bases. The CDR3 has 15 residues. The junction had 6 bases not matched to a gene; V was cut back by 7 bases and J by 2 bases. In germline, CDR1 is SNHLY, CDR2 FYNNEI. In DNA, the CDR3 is TGTGCCAGCATGAGAGTAGCGGGAGCCTACAATGAGCAGTTCTTC. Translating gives CASMRVAGAYNEQFF. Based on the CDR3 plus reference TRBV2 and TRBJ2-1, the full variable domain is EPEVTQTPSHQVTQMGQEVILRCVPISNHLYFYWYRQILGQKVEFLVSFYNNEISEKSEIFDDQFSVERPDGSNFTLKIRSTKLEDSAMYFCASMRVAGAYNEQFFGPGTRLTVL.

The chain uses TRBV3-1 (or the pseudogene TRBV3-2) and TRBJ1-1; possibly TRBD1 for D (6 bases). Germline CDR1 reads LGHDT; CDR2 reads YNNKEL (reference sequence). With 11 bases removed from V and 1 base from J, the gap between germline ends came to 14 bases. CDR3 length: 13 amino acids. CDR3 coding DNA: TGTGCCGTGGGCCGACAGGAGAACACTGAAGCTTTCTTT. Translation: CAVGRQENTEAFF.

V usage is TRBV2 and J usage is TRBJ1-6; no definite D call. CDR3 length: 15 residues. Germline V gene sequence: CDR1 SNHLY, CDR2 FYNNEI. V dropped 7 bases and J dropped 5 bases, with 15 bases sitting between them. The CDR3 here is CASTLGGHDNSPLHF. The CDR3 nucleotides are TGTGCCAGCACCCTTGGCGGCCACGATAATTCACCCCTCCACTTT.

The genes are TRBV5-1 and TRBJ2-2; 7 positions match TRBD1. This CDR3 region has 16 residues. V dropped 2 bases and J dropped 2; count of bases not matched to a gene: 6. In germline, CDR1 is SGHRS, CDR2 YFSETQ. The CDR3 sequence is CASSLYRGENTGELFF. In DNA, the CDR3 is TGCGCCAGCAGCTTATACAGGGGCGAAAACACCGGGGAGCTGTTTTTT.

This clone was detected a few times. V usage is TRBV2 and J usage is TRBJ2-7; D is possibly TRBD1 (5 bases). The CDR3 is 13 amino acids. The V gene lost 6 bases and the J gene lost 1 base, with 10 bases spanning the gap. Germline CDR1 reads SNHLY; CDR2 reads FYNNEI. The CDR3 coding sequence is TGTGCCAGCAGCCAAGACAGTTCCTACGAGCAGTACTTC. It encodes CASSQDSSYEQYF.

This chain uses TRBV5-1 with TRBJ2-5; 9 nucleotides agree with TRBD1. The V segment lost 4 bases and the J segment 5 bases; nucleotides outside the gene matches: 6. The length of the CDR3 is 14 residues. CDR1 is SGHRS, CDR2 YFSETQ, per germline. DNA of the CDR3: TGCGCCAGCAGCCCAACAGGGGGCGGCGAGACCCAGTACTTC. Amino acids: CASSPTGGGETQYF.

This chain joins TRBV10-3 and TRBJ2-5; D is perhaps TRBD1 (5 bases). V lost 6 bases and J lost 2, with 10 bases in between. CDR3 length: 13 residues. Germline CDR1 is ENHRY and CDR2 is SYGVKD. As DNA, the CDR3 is TGTGCCATCAGCTTGCAGGGACAAGAGACCCAGTACTTC. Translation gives CAISLQGQETQYF.